These 11 T cell receptor beta chains were all obtained from the same sample, sequenced in a study of CD8+CD57+ T cells in acquired aplastic anemia. Genomic DNA, the template, was used for profiling of the TCR beta VDJ and CDR3. Each CDR3 protein is one row after TCRdb ran MiXCR on the reads. The data contain about 130,000 distinct CDR3 sequences, around 50% of them seen just once; the ten biggest clones take up about 2.7%. Source material: sorted CD4+, CD8+, or CD8+CD57+ T cells (not recorded which) from PBMCs. These receptor sequences come from a human donor in good health, serving as a control.

This clonotype was counted many times. The V gene is TRBV7-2, the J gene TRBJ1-6; D is unclear. In germline, CDR1 is SGHTA, CDR2 FQGNSA. Trimming took off 1 base at V and 0 bases at J, with 13 bases between the two ends. The CDR3 totals 18 residues. CDR3 loop: CASSLVWQPRSYNSPLHF. Written as DNA, the CDR3 is TGTGCCAGCAGCTTAGTCTGGCAGCCACGCTCCTATAATTCACCCCTCCACTTT.

This clonotype was detected many times. The gene calls are TRBV5-1 and TRBJ2-2; 8 positions match TRBD2. This CDR3 spans 15 amino acids. The germline gives CDR1 SGHRS, CDR2 YFSETQ. V was clipped by 4 bases and J by 1 base; unmatched bases: 3. The CDR3 is CASSGSGGNTGELFF. DNA for the CDR3: TGCGCCAGCAGCGGGAGCGGGGGGAACACCGGGGAGCTGTTTTTT.

The J gene is TRBJ2-7, the V gene TRBV7-9; 8 nucleotides match TRBD1. CDR3 length equals 13 residues. Looked up from germline, CDR1 is SEHNR and CDR2 is FQNEAQ (reference sequence). With V trimmed by 4 bases and J by 2 bases, 1 base remained unmatched. The CDR3 DNA sequence: TGTGCCAGCAGCTCACAGGGGGCCTACGAGCAGTACTTC. Its translation is CASSSQGAYEQYF.

The rearrangement links TRBV4-3 to TRBJ2-7; D not certain. The CDR3 runs to 15 residues. V was clipped by 0 bases and J by 4 bases, with 13 bases between them. Germline V lookup: CDR1 LGHNA, CDR2 YSLEER. CDR3 nucleotide sequence: TGCGCCAGCAGCCAAGATGCGCAGACGCTTTACGAGCAGTACTTC. Its translation: CASSQDAQTLYEQYF.

This rearrangement joins TRBV24-1 to TRBJ2-3; 7 bases map to TRBD2. In germline, CDR1 is KGHDR, CDR2 SFDVKD. J gave up 0 bases and V 3 bases, and 5 bases lay outside the gene matches. CDR3 size: 16 residues. For the CDR3, the DNA is TGTGCCACCAGTGATCCAGCGGGATCTAGCACAGATACGCAGTATTTT. It is translated as CATSDPAGSSTDTQYF.

Note on this clonotype: At one end the junction does not follow the germline gene, possibly because of a read error. This chain joins TRBV6-2 or TRBV6-3 and TRBJ2-2, with TRBD1 as a possible D gene (6 bases). Germline loops: CDR1 MNHEY, CDR2 SVGEGT. The length of the CDR3 is 13 residues. The CDR3 DNA follows: TGTGCCAGCAGTTACAGGGACACCAGGGAGCTGTCTTTT. Amino acids: CASSYRDTRELSF.

V gene TRBV15 combines with J gene TRBJ1-2, with D unclear. In germline, CDR1 is LNHNV, CDR2 YYDKDF (reference sequence). The CDR3 has 16 residues. V lost 0 bases and J lost 5, with 16 bases in between. The CDR3 sequence: CATSRESSQPIYGYTF. The CDR3 DNA reads as TGTGCCACCAGCAGAGAATCATCACAGCCTATTTATGGCTACACCTTC.

The rearrangement joins TRBV7-9 to TRBJ2-5; D call uncertain. V lost 6 bases and J 5 bases, leaving 4 bases between the germline ends. Germline V lookup: CDR1 SEHNR, CDR2 FQNEAQ (reference sequence). The CDR3 runs 10 residues. This CDR3 is CASSMETQYF. Here the CDR3 DNA reads TGTGCCAGCAGTATGGAGACCCAGTACTTC.

The V gene is TRBV19, the J gene TRBJ2-3; 10 bases match TRBD2. This CDR3 has 17 amino acids. V gave up 9 bases and J gave up 2 bases; unmatched junction bases: 14. Germline lookup yields CDR1 LNHDA and CDR2 SQIVND (reference sequence). CDR3 bases: TGTGCCAGCAGCCGAGGTCTTAGCGGGGGGACCACAGATACGCAGTATTTT. Residues: CASSRGLSGGTTDTQYF.

V gene TRBV24-1 combines with J gene TRBJ2-5; TRBD1 agrees at 9 bases. This CDR3 has 17 residues. The germline V gene encodes CDR1 KGHDR and CDR2 SFDVKD. V dropped 3 bases and J dropped 0; count of bases not matched to a gene: 7. For the CDR3, the DNA is TGTGCCACCAGTGATAATACAGGGGGCCGTGACCAAGAGACCCAGTACTTC. Its translation: CATSDNTGGRDQETQYF.

The table lists this clonotype with many counts. CDR3 region: CASSLEQGYGYTF. In DNA form, the CDR3 reads TGTGCCAGCAGCCTCGAGCAGGGTTATGGCTACACCTTC. V usage is TRBV7-9 and J usage is TRBJ1-2, with D perhaps TRBD1 (5 bases). The germline V and J ends were trimmed by 5 bases and 5 bases, with 12 bases remaining between them. This CDR3 has 13 residues. Germline V gives CDR1 SEHNR, CDR2 FQNEAQ (reference sequence).